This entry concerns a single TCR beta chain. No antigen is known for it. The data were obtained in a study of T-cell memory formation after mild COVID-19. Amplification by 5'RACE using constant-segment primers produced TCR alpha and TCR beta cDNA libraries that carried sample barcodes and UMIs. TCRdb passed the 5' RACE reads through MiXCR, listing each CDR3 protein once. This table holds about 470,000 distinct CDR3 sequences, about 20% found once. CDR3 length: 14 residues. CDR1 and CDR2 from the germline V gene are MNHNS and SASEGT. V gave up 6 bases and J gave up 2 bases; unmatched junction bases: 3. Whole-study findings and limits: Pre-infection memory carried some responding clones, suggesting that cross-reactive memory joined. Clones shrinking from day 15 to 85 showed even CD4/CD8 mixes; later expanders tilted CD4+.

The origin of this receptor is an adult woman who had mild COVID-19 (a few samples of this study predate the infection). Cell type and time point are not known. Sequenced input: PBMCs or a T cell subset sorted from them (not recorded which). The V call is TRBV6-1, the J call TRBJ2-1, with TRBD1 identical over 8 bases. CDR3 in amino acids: CASSTGGAYNEQFF. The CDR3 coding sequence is TGTGCCAGCAGCACAGGGGGTGCCTACAATGAGCAGTTCTTC.